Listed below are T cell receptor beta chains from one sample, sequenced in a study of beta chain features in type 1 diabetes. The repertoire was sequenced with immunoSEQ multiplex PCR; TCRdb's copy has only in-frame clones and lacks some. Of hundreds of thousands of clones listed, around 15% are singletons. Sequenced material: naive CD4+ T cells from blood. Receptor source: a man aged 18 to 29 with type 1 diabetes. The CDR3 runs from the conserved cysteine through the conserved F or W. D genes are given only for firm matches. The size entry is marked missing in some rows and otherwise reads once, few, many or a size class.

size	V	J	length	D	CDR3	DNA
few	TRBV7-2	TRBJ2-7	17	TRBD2	CASSSTRSGSSPIEQYF	TGTGCCAGCAGCTCCACCCGGAGCGGGAGCTCCCCGATCGAGCAGTACTTC
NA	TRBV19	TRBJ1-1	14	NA	CASSIGAVNTEAFF	TGTGCCAGTAGTATAGGTGCGGTGAACACTGAAGCTTTCTTT
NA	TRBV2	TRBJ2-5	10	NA	CASSGETQYF	TGTGCCAGCAGTGGGGAGACCCAGTACTTC
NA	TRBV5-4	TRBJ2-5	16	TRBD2	CASSRLAGGPRETQYF	TGTGCCAGCAGCCGCCTAGCGGGGGGGCCGAGGGAGACCCAGTACTTC
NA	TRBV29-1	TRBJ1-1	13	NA	CSVEPAENTEAFF	TGCAGCGTTGAACCGGCGGAGAACACTGAAGCTTTCTTT
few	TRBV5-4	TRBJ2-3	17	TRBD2	CASSFGVAGIITDTQYF	TGTGCCAGCAGCTTCGGAGTAGCGGGCATCATCACAGATACGCAGTATTTT
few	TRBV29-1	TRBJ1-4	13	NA	CSVERGYEGKLFF	TGCAGCGTTGAACGGGGTTACGAGGGAAAACTGTTTTTT
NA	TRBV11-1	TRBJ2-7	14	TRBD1	CASSSRDRGGRQYF	TGTGCCAGCAGCTCTCGGGACAGGGGTGGCAGGCAGTACTTC
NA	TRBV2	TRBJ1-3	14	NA	CASSDTWGINTIYF	TGTGCCAGCAGTGATACCTGGGGGATCAACACCATATATTTT
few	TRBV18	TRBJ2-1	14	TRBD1	CASSQTDRDNEQFF	TGTGCCAGCTCACAAACGGACAGGGACAATGAGCAGTTCTTC
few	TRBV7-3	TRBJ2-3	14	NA	CASSLTQGTDTQYF	TGTGCCAGCAGCTTAACGCAGGGCACAGATACGCAGTATTTT
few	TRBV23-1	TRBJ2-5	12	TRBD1	CASRDREETQYF	TGCGCCAGCAGGGACAGGGAAGAGACCCAGTACTTC
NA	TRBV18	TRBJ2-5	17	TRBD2	CASSPPNSGRAWETQYF	TGTGCCAGCTCACCACCGAATAGCGGGAGGGCCTGGGAGACCCAGTACTTC
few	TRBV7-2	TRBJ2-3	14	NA	CASSSLETTDTQYF	TGTGCCAGCAGCTCGCTGGAGACCACAGATACGCAGTATTTT
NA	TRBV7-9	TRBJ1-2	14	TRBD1	CASSLNGQDYGYTF	TGTGCCAGCAGCTTAAACGGACAGGACTATGGCTACACCTTC
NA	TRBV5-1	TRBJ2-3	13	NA	CASSLEATDTQYF	TGCGCCAGCAGCTTGGAAGCCACAGATACGCAGTATTTT
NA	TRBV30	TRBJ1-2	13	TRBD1	CAWSRQGPNGYTF	TGTGCCTGGAGCCGACAGGGGCCTAATGGCTACACCTTC
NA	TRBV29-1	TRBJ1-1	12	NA	CSWGGVNTEAFF	TGCAGCTGGGGAGGGGTGAACACTGAAGCTTTCTTT
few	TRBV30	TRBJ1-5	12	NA	CAWGRGDQPQHF	TGTGCCTGGGGACGAGGAGATCAGCCCCAGCATTTT
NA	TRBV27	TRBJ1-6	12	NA	CASSFRNSPLHF	TGTGCCAGCAGTTTCAGAAATTCACCCCTCCACTTT
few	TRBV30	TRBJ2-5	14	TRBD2	CASGLAGVTETQYF	TGTGCCTCAGGGCTAGCGGGAGTCACAGAGACCCAGTACTTC
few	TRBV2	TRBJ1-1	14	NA	CASKRQPSNTEAFF	TGTGCCAGCAAGCGGCAGCCATCGAACACTGAAGCTTTCTTT
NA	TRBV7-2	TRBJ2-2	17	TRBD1	CASSLIPGTGRTGELFF	TGTGCCAGCAGCTTAATCCCCGGGACAGGACGGACCGGGGAGCTGTTTTTT
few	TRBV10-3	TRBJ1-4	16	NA	CAISESGGDQNEKLFF	TGTGCCATCAGTGAGTCTGGGGGGGATCAGAATGAAAAACTGTTTTTT
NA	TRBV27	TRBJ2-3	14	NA	CASSLLAGVDTQYF	TGTGCCAGCAGTTTATTGGCAGGGGTGGATACGCAGTATTTT
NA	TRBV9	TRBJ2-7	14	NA	CASSVDEGVYEQYF	TGTGCCAGCAGCGTAGATGAGGGAGTCTACGAGCAGTACTTC
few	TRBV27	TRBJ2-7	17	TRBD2	CASSARGFSGASYEQYF	TGTGCCAGCAGTGCGAGAGGGTTTAGCGGGGCTTCCTACGAGCAGTACTTC
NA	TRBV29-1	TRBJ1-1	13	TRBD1	CSVFKTGVPGAFF	TGCAGCGTTTTTAAGACAGGGGTCCCGGGAGCTTTCTTT
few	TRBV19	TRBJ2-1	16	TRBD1	CASSPLGQGARNEQFF	TGTGCCAGTAGCCCCCTGGGACAGGGGGCGAGAAATGAGCAGTTCTTC
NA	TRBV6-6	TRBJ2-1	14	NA	CAIWTGLSYNEQFF	TGTGCCATCTGGACGGGCCTCTCCTACAATGAGCAGTTCTTC
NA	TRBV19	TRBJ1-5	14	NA	CASSIGNSNQPQHF	TGTGCCAGTAGTATAGGGAATAGCAATCAGCCCCAGCATTTT
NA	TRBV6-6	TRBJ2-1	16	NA	CASTKRAPKGGNEQFF	TGTGCCAGCACCAAACGGGCCCCCAAGGGGGGCAATGAGCAGTTCTTC
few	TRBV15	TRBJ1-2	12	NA	CATRAENYGYTF	TGTGCCACCAGGGCAGAAAACTATGGCTACACCTTC
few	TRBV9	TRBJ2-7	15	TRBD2	CASSVLSGSPYEQYF	TGTGCCAGCAGCGTACTAAGCGGGAGTCCCTACGAGCAGTACTTC
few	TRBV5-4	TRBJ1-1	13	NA	CASSLEVDREAFF	TGTGCCAGCAGCTTGGAAGTCGACAGAGAAGCTTTCTTT
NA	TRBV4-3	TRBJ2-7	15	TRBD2	CASSARTSGTYEQYF	TGCGCCAGCAGCGCCCGGACTAGCGGAACCTACGAGCAGTACTTC
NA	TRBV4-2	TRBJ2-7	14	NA	CASSREKTGYEQYF	TGTGCCAGCAGCCGAGAAAAAACGGGTTACGAGCAGTACTTC
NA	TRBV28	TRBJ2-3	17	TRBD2	CASSLLSSGRGTDTQYF	TGTGCCAGCAGTTTACTCTCTAGCGGGAGGGGCACAGATACGCAGTATTTT
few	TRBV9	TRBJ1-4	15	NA	CASSVEGLRGEKLFF	TGTGCCAGCAGCGTAGAGGGCCTACGGGGTGAAAAACTGTTTTTT
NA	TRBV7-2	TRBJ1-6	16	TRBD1	CASSGRTGFLNLPLHF	TGTGCCAGCAGCGGACGGACAGGGTTCCTCAATTTGCCCCTCCACTTT